The clone carrying this T cell receptor beta chain occurred many times. Its antigen is undetermined. This record belongs to a study of human T cells and chemical hapten exposure. Study background: For the roughly 25-week duration of the study, patients were given weekly doses of diphenylcyclopropenone on the scalp. Patch tests delivered 0.01% DPC to the upper back and were evaluated at 6 days.

TCRdb processed the RACE reads anew with MiXCR; each CDR3 protein has one entry. The table has fewer than 100,000 distinct CDR3 sequences, roughly 12% seen once; the top ten hold about 1.4%. Study outcomes and limitations: With DPC sensitization, TCRs exceeding 1 in 1000 frequency showed no change. Alopecia affecting every donor means their immune response may not match healthy people's.

The time point was: patch test 2, 6 weeks after DPC sensitization. As to treatment: therapeutic diphenylcyclopropenone sensitization with weekly scalp DPC. The sequencing used whole blood, collected in connection with sensitization to the hapten diphenylcyclopropenone (DPC). The receptor comes from a man between 18 and 29 years old with alopecia areata. Some clones in this sample may be carry-over from other donors' samples.

The CDR3 DNA is TGTGCCAGCGGCCGTCCAGGGCTGACGGGCGGAAACACCATATATTTT. Translating it yields CASGRPGLTGGNTIYF. The chain recombines TRBV27 with TRBJ1-3, with a tentative D call TRBD1 (5 bases). In germline, CDR1 is MNHEY, CDR2 SMNVEV (reference sequence). The V end lost 8 bases, the J end lost 4 bases, and 21 bases lay between the germline ends. The CDR3 totals 16 residues.